This section outlines one T cell receptor beta chain sequence together with its context. Relative to the germline gene, one junction end is altered; a read error may explain this. The germline V gene encodes CDR1 SGHDT and CDR2 YYEEEE. The CDR3 loop spans 18 amino acids. The sample belongs to a study of blood T cell repertoires in COVID-19. The overall study: There were acute and convalescent COVID-19 samples, and they came from the United States, Italy and Spain.

Per the authors' pipeline: Nucleated cell number was recorded as an estimate derived from reference gene primer amplification. Measured with immunoSEQ multiplex PCR; TCRdb has only the in-frame clones, and not every one. V, J and clone size reflect that table, while D and trimming were determined from the DNA. Among fewer than 200,000 clones listed, under 95% were seen once. Sequenced material: peripheral blood. This sequence was found in a man younger than 30 with COVID-19, enrolled during active disease. This sequence joins TRBV5-6 and TRBJ1-6; 12 bases fit TRBD1. This chain's CDR3 is CASSLAHGTGGYSSPLHF. In nucleotides, the CDR3 is TGTGCCAGCAGCTTGGCCCACGGGACAGGGGGCTATAGTTCACCCCTCCACTTT.